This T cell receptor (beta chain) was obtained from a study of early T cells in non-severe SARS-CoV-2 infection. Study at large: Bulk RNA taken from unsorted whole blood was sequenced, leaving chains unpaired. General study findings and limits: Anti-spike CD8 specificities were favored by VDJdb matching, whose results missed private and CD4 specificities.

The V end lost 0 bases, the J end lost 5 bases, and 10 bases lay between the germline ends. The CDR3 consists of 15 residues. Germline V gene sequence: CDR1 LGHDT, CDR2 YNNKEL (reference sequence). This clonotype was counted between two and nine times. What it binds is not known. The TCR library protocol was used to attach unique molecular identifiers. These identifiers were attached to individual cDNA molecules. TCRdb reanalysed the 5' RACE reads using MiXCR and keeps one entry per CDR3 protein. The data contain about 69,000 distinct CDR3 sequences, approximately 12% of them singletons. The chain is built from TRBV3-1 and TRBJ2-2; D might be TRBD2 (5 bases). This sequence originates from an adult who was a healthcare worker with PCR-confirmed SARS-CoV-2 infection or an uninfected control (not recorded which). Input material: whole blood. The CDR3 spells CASSQDLRGTGELFF. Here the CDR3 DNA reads TGTGCCAGCAGCCAAGATTTACGGGGAACCGGGGAGCTGTTTTTT.